Detailed here is one T cell receptor beta chain. The antigen is not known. CDR1 and CDR2 from the germline V gene are ENHRY and SYGVKD. Trimming left V 1 base short and J 2 bases short, with 9 bases between. The CDR3 consists of 15 residues. Alongside a J-beta primer mix, a sample-barcoded 5' primer served in a second PCR lasting 7 to 11 cycles. Unique molecular identifiers of 12 random nucleotides labeled each cDNA. Each CDR3 protein gets one entry after TCRdb re-called the 5' RACE reads with MiXCR. This repertoire shows about a million distinct CDR3 sequences, roughly 51% found once; its top ten account for about a fifth. They isolated at least 7 million PBMCs from each sample. The entry originates in a study of blood T cells in healthy people across ages. Study-level points and caveats: Comparison with aged donors showed that long-lived donors had more naive CD4+ cells and higher diversity. With age, beta diversity per million T cells declined roughly linearly, significantly by about 37.

The source is a woman between 55 and 75 years old in good health. The V and J genes are TRBV10-3 and TRBJ1-5; TRBD1 might be the D (6 bases). The sample was blood. CDR3 in DNA: TGTGCCATCAGTGAGTGGGGGCTCCGCAATCAGCCCCAGCATTTT. Translation: CAISEWGLRNQPQHF.